These 28 T cell receptor beta chains came from one sample sequenced in a study of cytomegalovirus exposure and HLA in healthy donors. The PCR was carried out with 60 Vbeta primers and 13 Jbeta primers. TCRdb's copy holds only in-frame clones and misses some; the assay was immunoSEQ multiplex PCR. The sample holds over 150,000 clones, less than 80% seen once. Sequencing used PBMCs. All receptors come from a man aged 30 to 39 in good health and CMV-seronegative.

The table lists this clone with a few counts. This sequence joins TRBV7-9 and TRBJ1-1, with TRBD1 as a possible D gene (6 bases). The V gene's germline CDR1 is SEHNR and CDR2 FQNEAQ (reference sequence). The CDR3 is 14 residues long. V was shortened by 5 bases and J by 4 bases, with 14 bases between the two germline ends. In DNA form, the CDR3 reads TGTGCCAGCAGCCCACAGGGTCGGAGCACTGAAGCTTTCTTT. Translated: CASSPQGRSTEAFF.

The rearrangement joins TRBV15 to TRBJ2-5; D is unresolved. The assigned J gene may be wrong: the sequence end matches TRBJ2-7 better. This CDR3 contains 12 residues. Germline lookup yields CDR1 LNHNV and CDR2 YYDKDF (reference sequence). CDR3 region: CATSRGDPEQYF. CDR3 nucleotide sequence: TGTGCCACCAGCAGAGGAGATCCCGAGCAGTACTTC.

This clone appeared a few times. The CDR3 is CASSQDGRVGEQYF. DNA for the CDR3: TGTGCCAGCAGCCAAGACGGCAGGGTCGGCGAGCAGTACTTC. This chain links TRBV4-2 with TRBJ2-7, with D possibly TRBD1 on 5 matching bases. Germline V CDR1 and CDR2: LGHNA, YNFKEQ. V lost 0 bases and J 6 bases, leaving 12 bases between the germline ends. The CDR3 runs 14 residues.

A remark on this clone: Mismatch with germline at one junction end may stem from a read error. The J gene is TRBJ1-5, the V gene TRBV18; D gene ambiguous. Germline-derived CDR1 and CDR2 are KGHSH and LQKENI. This CDR3 contains 13 residues. The CDR3 sequence is CASSPQERSAPAF. DNA for the CDR3: TGTGCCAGCTCACCTCAAGAGCGATCAGCCCCAGCATTT.

The chain combines TRBV19 with TRBJ1-5; D call uncertain. This CDR3 has 14 amino acids. The V end was cut by 6 bases, the J end by 7 bases, with 16 bases between. Germline assignment: CDR1 LNHDA and CDR2 SQIVND (reference sequence). The CDR3 is CASSRDFLGQPQHF. The CDR3 coding sequence is TGTGCCAGTAGCAGAGACTTTCTAGGACAGCCCCAGCATTTT.

The gene calls are TRBV5-8 and TRBJ1-5; D is uncertain. CDR1 is SGHTS, CDR2 YDEGEE, per germline. CDR3 length: 19 residues. V was cut by 0 bases and J by 0 bases, with 19 bases left in between. The CDR3 coding sequence is TGTGCCAGCAGCTTGGCAATCGTTTTAGGAGGATATAGCAATCAGCCCCAGCATTTT. This encodes CASSLAIVLGGYSNQPQHF.

The V and J genes are TRBV7-9 and TRBJ2-3; 9 nucleotides align to TRBD1. This CDR3 spans 16 amino acids. J gave up 3 bases and V 2 bases, and 6 bases lay outside the gene matches. Germline V CDR1 and CDR2: SEHNR, FQNEAQ (reference sequence). As DNA, the CDR3 is TGTGCCAGCAGCTTATGGGACAGGGTAACGACAGATACGCAGTATTTT. Its protein is CASSLWDRVTTDTQYF.

The CDR3 here is CASLGQADDRHSGANVLTF. Here the CDR3 DNA reads TGTGCCAGTCTGGGACAGGCAGACGACCGCCACTCTGGGGCCAACGTCCTGACTTTC. The chain uses TRBV9 and TRBJ2-6, with 8 positions matching TRBD1. CDR1 and CDR2 from the germline V gene are SGDLS and YYNGEE. J lost 0 bases, V lost 8 bases, and 16 bases had no gene match. CDR3 length: 19 residues.

The chain uses TRBV7-9 and TRBJ2-2; 9 bases map to TRBD1. The CDR3 loop spans 15 amino acids. Germline lookup yields CDR1 SEHNR and CDR2 FQNEAQ (reference sequence). Trimming removed 5 bases from V and 3 bases from J; junction bases left unmatched: 4. CDR3 region: CASSLGTGHTGELFF. The CDR3 bases are TGTGCCAGCAGCCTTGGGACAGGGCACACCGGGGAGCTGTTTTTT.

The CDR3 reads CASSLQGAISTEAFF. As DNA, the CDR3 is TGTGCCAGCAGTTTACAGGGGGCGATTAGCACTGAAGCTTTCTTT. The chain employs TRBV28 and TRBJ1-1, with TRBD1 matching over 8 bases. CDR1 is MDHEN and CDR2 is SYDVKM in the germline V gene. CDR3 length: 15 residues. V lost 2 bases to trimming and J lost 4 bases; unmatched junction nucleotides: 6.

This clone has a single count. The V call is TRBV7-6, the J call TRBJ2-1; maybe TRBD1 (5 bases). The CDR3 extends over 13 amino acids. Germline V gene sequence: CDR1 SGHVS, CDR2 FNYEAQ. The V gene lost 1 base and the J gene lost 7 bases, with 8 bases spanning the gap. The chain's CDR3 is CASSLEAGNEQFF. CDR3 DNA sequence: TGTGCCAGCAGCTTAGAGGCAGGGAATGAGCAGTTCTTC.

The V and J genes are TRBV27 and TRBJ1-2; D possibly corresponds to TRBD1 (6 bases). CDR1 MNHEY and CDR2 SMNVEV come from the germline V gene (reference sequence). CDR3 length equals 12 residues. V lost 5 bases and J 6 bases, leaving 10 bases between the germline ends. In DNA, the CDR3 is TGTGCCAGCAGTCCGACAGGAGATGGCTACACCTTC. This codes for CASSPTGDGYTF.

Written as DNA, the CDR3 is TGTGCCAGCAGCGCGTCGACAGGGTACAATGAGCAGTTCTTC. This gives the protein CASSASTGYNEQFF. The V call is TRBV9, the J call TRBJ2-1; TRBD1 agrees at 7 bases. Per germline, CDR1 SGDLS and CDR2 YYNGEE. This CDR3 region has 14 residues. J lost 4 bases, V lost 3 bases, and 4 bases had no gene match.

Note on this clone: The germline gene is not matched at one end of the junction; a read error may be the cause. V usage is TRBV6-5 and J usage is TRBJ1-5, with 8 bases fitting TRBD1. Germline V gene sequence: CDR1 MNHEY, CDR2 SVGAGI. The CDR3 is made up of 13 amino acids. The CDR3 sequence: CASSTGGDQPQNF. The CDR3 bases are TGTGCCAGCAGTACAGGGGGTGATCAGCCCCAGAATTTT.

For the CDR3, the DNA is TGTGCCAGCAGCCAATTCAGGGGCGCCCAGGAGACCCAGTACTTC. This encodes CASSQFRGAQETQYF. The rearrangement joins TRBV4-2 to TRBJ2-5; D perhaps matches TRBD1 (6 bases). The CDR3 runs to 15 residues. Germline V gene data show CDR1 as LGHNA and CDR2 as YNFKEQ. V was pared by 2 bases and J by 5 bases, with 15 bases between.

The V call is TRBV5-4, the J call TRBJ2-1; a weak D match, TRBD2 (6 bases). Germline V lookup: CDR1 SGHNT, CDR2 YYREEE (reference sequence). V was shortened by 4 bases and J by 3 bases, with 14 bases between the two germline ends. CDR3 size: 15 residues. This CDR3 is CASSPGVGLYNEQFF. For the CDR3, the DNA is TGTGCCAGCAGCCCGGGGGTGGGGCTCTACAATGAGCAGTTCTTC.

The CDR3 DNA sequence: TGTGCCAGTAGTATGACTCTGACCGTAACAGATACGCAGTATTTT. It translates to CASSMTLTVTDTQYF. The V and J genes are TRBV19 and TRBJ2-3; D gene uncertain. The CDR3 consists of 15 residues. CDR1 is LNHDA and CDR2 is SQIVND in the germline V gene (reference sequence). The V and J ends lost 3 bases and 3 bases respectively, with 13 bases between them.

This chain connects TRBV12-5 to TRBJ1-5; no clear D. The CDR3 consists of 14 residues. Per germline, CDR1 LGHNT and CDR2 FRNRAP. With 4 bases removed from V and 2 bases from J, the gap between germline ends came to 9 bases. The CDR3 region is CASGSRSGNQPQHF. In DNA, the CDR3 is TGTGCTAGTGGTTCGAGATCCGGCAATCAGCCCCAGCATTTT.

The rearrangement links TRBV6-1 to TRBJ1-3; D might be TRBD1 (6 bases). This CDR3 contains 14 residues. V was pared by 7 bases and J by 3 bases, with 13 bases between. Germline loops: CDR1 MNHNS, CDR2 SASEGT. CDR3 bases: TGTGCCAGCAAGGGGGGGGATAGTGGAAACACCATATATTTT. Translated, it gives CASKGGDSGNTIYF.

The rearrangement uses TRBV5-6 and TRBJ1-2, with a possible D match to TRBD1 (6 bases). Looked up from germline, CDR1 is SGHDT and CDR2 is YYEEEE. V was shortened by 0 bases and J by 2 bases, with 17 bases between the two germline ends. This CDR3 contains 17 residues. DNA for the CDR3: TGTGCCAGCAGCTTGGTAGCAGGGGATTCAGTCAACTATGGCTACACCTTC. Its translation: CASSLVAGDSVNYGYTF.

This clone was observed a few times. The V and J genes are TRBV5-1 and TRBJ2-7; 7 bases are shared with TRBD1. This CDR3 contains 16 residues. The V gene's germline CDR1 is SGHRS and CDR2 YFSETQ. J gave up 2 bases and V 4 bases, and 12 bases lay outside the gene matches. CDR3 residues: CASSGSHGTAPYEQYF. CDR3 in DNA: TGCGCCAGCAGCGGATCACACGGGACAGCTCCCTACGAGCAGTACTTC.

The chain couples TRBV11-2 to TRBJ1-4, with D possibly matching TRBD1 (6 bases). This CDR3 has 15 residues. CDR1 and CDR2 from the germline V gene are SGHAT and FQNNGV. The V gene lost 4 bases and the J gene lost 7 bases, with 16 bases spanning the gap. The CDR3 bases are TGTGCCAGCAGCTCCCAGACAGGTCGCGGTGAAAAACTGTTTTTT. Amino acid sequence: CASSSQTGRGEKLFF.

The chain employs TRBV19 and TRBJ1-5; 7 nucleotides line up with TRBD1. J lost 5 bases, V lost 3 bases, and 7 bases had no gene match. Per germline, CDR1 LNHDA and CDR2 SQIVND (reference sequence). The CDR3 contains 15 residues. The CDR3, as DNA: TGTGCCAGTAGTATCCCGACAGGGCCGGATCAGCCCCAGCATTTT. It translates to CASSIPTGPDQPQHF.

The chain is built from TRBV27 and TRBJ2-2, with D perhaps matching TRBD1 (6 bases). Deletions cut 6 bases from V and 7 bases from J, with 9 bases between. CDR1 MNHEY and CDR2 SMNVEV come from the germline V gene (reference sequence). CDR3 length equals 12 residues. CDR3 bases: TGTGCCAGCAGCCCAGGGGTCGGGGAGCTGTTTTTT. Translating it yields CASSPGVGELFF.

This clone is a singleton in its sample. This chain connects TRBV9 to TRBJ2-5; the match to TRBD1 covers 7 bases. The closer fit of TRBJ2-7 to the DNA end suggests the J call may be wrong. The CDR3 has 13 residues. Germline loops: CDR1 SGDLS, CDR2 YYNGEE. CDR3 in amino acids: CASSVEQGREQYF. CDR3 nucleotide sequence: TGTGCCAGCAGCGTAGAACAGGGGCGCGAGCAGTACTTC.

This chain uses TRBV7-9 with TRBJ1-5; the D gene is possibly TRBD1 (6 bases). CDR1 is SEHNR and CDR2 is FQNEAQ in the germline V gene (reference sequence). The CDR3 totals 15 residues. Trimming took 6 bases from V and 5 from J, leaving 17 bases between them. The chain's CDR3 is CASSSSEYRDQPQHF. CDR3 DNA: TGTGCCAGCAGTTCCTCCGAATACAGGGATCAGCCCCAGCATTTT.

The sample holds a few counts of this clone. CDR3 residues: CASSDGTQETQYF. CDR3 DNA: TGTGCCAGCAGTGACGGGACACAAGAGACCCAGTACTTC. V usage is TRBV6-4 and J usage is TRBJ2-5; D may be TRBD1 (6 bases). Germline values: CDR1 MRHNA, CDR2 SNTAGT. V was cut by 2 bases and J by 2 bases, with 6 bases left in between. This CDR3 has 13 residues.

The chain uses TRBV2 and TRBJ2-5; 14 nucleotides line up with TRBD2. Germline V gene sequence: CDR1 SNHLY, CDR2 FYNNEI. The V gene end was trimmed by 4 bases and the J gene end by 4 bases; junction bases not matched to a gene: 8. The CDR3 is 17 residues long. CDR3 loop: CASSGSTSGGAPETQYF. Written as DNA, the CDR3 is TGTGCCAGCAGTGGGTCGACTAGCGGGGGGGCCCCAGAGACCCAGTACTTC.